Below are 2 T cell receptor beta chains sequenced from a single sample in a study of glioma-infiltrating T cells after dendritic cell vaccination. The time point here: after dendritic cell vaccination, including at tumor progression/relapse. The method was immunoSEQ multiplex PCR; TCRdb's version includes in-frame clones alone and lacks a portion of them. The sample includes around 60,000 clones, over 65% of them seen just once. This material consisted of blood, taken after dendritic cell vaccination. These receptors were collected from a human donor with glioblastoma.

J is TRBJ2-1 and V is TRBV7-3; weak D call: TRBD2 (6 bases). CDR3 length: 13 residues. V shed 5 bases and J shed 6 bases, with 11 bases lying between them. Germline V gene data show CDR1 as SGHTA and CDR2 as FQGTGA. CDR3 in amino acids: CASSPAGSNEQFF. CDR3 nucleotides: TGTGCCAGCAGCCCCGCCGGGAGCAATGAGCAGTTCTTC.

This sequence joins TRBV9 and TRBJ2-3; TRBD1 aligns across 7 bases. J lost 8 bases, V lost 0 bases, and 9 bases had no gene match. The V gene's germline CDR1 is SGDLS and CDR2 YYNGEE. The CDR3 sequence is 15 residues long. CDR3 region: CASSVAGQARGTQYF. The CDR3 DNA sequence: TGTGCCAGCAGCGTAGCCGGACAGGCCCGCGGTACGCAGTATTTT.